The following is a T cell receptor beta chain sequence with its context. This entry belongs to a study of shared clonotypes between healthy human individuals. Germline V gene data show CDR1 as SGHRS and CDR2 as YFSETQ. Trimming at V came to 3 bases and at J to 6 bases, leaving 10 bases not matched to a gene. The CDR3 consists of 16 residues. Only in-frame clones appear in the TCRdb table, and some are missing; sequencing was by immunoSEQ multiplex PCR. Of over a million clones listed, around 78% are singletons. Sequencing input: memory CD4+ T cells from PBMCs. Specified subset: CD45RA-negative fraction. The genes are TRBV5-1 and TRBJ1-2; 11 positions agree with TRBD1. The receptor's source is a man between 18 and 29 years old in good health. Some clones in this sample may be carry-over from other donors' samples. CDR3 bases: TGCGCCAGCAGCTGGCAAGGACAGGGGGCGAGAAATGGCTACACCTTC. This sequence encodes CASSWQGQGARNGYTF.